The T cell receptor beta chain under discussion was sequenced for a study of blood T cell repertoires in COVID-19. Study summary: Sites across the United States, Italy and Spain contributed samples from acute and convalescent COVID-19. PBMCs, B-cell-depleted T cells, or T cells provided the cDNA or gDNA that made up the material.

This CDR3 has 14 amino acids. The ends lost 8 bases at V and 3 bases at J; junction bases unmatched: 6. Germline V CDR1 and CDR2: SNHLY, FYNNEI. How the authors handled the data: For nucleated cells, counts were estimated from reference gene primer amplification. Sequencing was performed with immunoSEQ multiplex PCR; in TCRdb, only in-frame clones are kept and a portion is missing. V and J calls and clone size follow that table, whereas D and trimming were derived from the DNA. The table records 73,000 or so clones, approximately 84% of them present only once. The chain uses TRBV2 and TRBJ2-1; 8 bases fit TRBD2. The TCR comes from a woman aged 60 to 75 with acute or convalescent COVID-19. Specimen: peripheral blood. The CDR3 reads CASHLGGDYNEQFF. The CDR3 DNA is TGTGCCAGCCACCTCGGGGGGGACTACAATGAGCAGTTCTTC. The full variable domain, with the rest looked up from reference TRBV2 and TRBJ2-1, is EPEVTQTPSHQVTQMGQEVILRCVPISNHLYFYWYRQILGQKVEFLVSFYNNEISEKSEIFDDQFSVERPDGSNFTLKIRSTKLEDSAMYFCASHLGGDYNEQFFGPGTRLTVL.